What follows are 22 T cell receptor beta chains derived from one specimen sequenced in a study of shared clonotypes between healthy human individuals. TCRdb's copy holds only in-frame clones and misses some; the assay was immunoSEQ multiplex PCR. This table has over a million clones, 70% to 80% appearing once. Sequencing was carried out using memory CD4+ T cells from PBMCs. Documented subset: CD45RA-negative fraction. The origin of the receptors is a man between 18 and 35 years old in good health. Some clones in this sample may be carry-over from other donors' samples.

The rearrangement uses TRBV7-2 and TRBJ2-7, with 9 bases lining up with TRBD1. Germline V gene sequence: CDR1 SGHTA, CDR2 FQGNSA. The CDR3 loop spans 14 amino acids. With V trimmed by 4 bases and J by 6 bases, 7 bases remained unmatched. As DNA, the CDR3 is TGTGCCAGCAGCTCCCACGGGACAGGGATCGAGCAGTACTTC. Protein: CASSSHGTGIEQYF. The full variable domain, rest sourced from reference TRBV7-2 and TRBJ2-7, is GAGVSQSPSNKVTEKGKDVELRCDPISGHTALYWYRQSLGQGLEFLIYFQGNSAPDKSGLPSDRFSAERTGGSVSTLTIQRTQQEDSAVYLCASSSHGTGIEQYFGPGTRLTVT.

Note on this clone: This sample includes further DNA sequences coding for the same CDR3. The rearrangement joins TRBV4-2 to TRBJ2-1; no firm D call. Germline assignment: CDR1 LGHNA and CDR2 YNFKEQ. V gave up 4 bases and J gave up 0 bases, with 7 bases separating them. The CDR3 totals 14 residues. The DNA for the CDR3 is TGTGCCAGCAGCCCGGGTAGCTCCTACAATGAGCAGTTCTTC. It yields the protein CASSPGSSYNEQFF.

The rearrangement links TRBV5-1 to TRBJ1-2; D ambiguous. The V end lost 1 base, the J end lost 0 bases, and 10 bases lay between the germline ends. CDR3 length: 15 residues. From germline, CDR1 is SGHRS and CDR2 YFSETQ. The CDR3 loop reads CASSLILGSNYGYTF. As DNA, the CDR3 is TGCGCCAGCAGCTTGATTTTGGGATCTAACTATGGCTACACCTTC.

This chain uses TRBV5-6 with TRBJ2-5, with 9 nucleotides matching TRBD2. Germline CDR1 reads SGHDT; CDR2 reads YYEEEE. The CDR3 has 14 amino acids. The trim removed 3 bases at V and 4 bases at J, leaving 4 bases unmatched. CDR3 nucleotide sequence: TGTGCCAGCAGCTCCATTAGCGGGAGAGAGACCCAGTACTTC. It is translated as CASSSISGRETQYF.

This clone was detected only a few times. At the DNA level, this CDR3 is encoded by other sequences in the same sample as well. The rearrangement uses TRBV18 and TRBJ1-2; D ambiguous. The CDR3 runs 13 residues. Trimming took 5 bases from V and 3 from J, leaving 10 bases between them. From germline, CDR1 is KGHSH and CDR2 LQKENI. The CDR3 protein is CASSSGRYYGYTF. CDR3 DNA sequence: TGTGCCAGCTCATCGGGTCGTTACTATGGCTACACCTTC.

The chain is built from TRBV5-4 and TRBJ2-3; D tentatively reads TRBD1 or TRBD2 (6 bases each). This CDR3 is 16 amino acids long. Germline CDR1 reads SGHNT; CDR2 reads YYREEE (reference sequence). Trimming pared 5 bases from V and 0 bases from J, leaving 16 bases between. The CDR3 DNA sequence: TGTGCCAGCAGGCGAATGGGGGCGGGGAGCACAGATACGCAGTATTTT. As protein: CASRRMGAGSTDTQYF.

This chain joins TRBV18 and TRBJ2-3, with 7 bases matching TRBD1. V lost 8 bases and J lost 4; bases outside the gene matches: 9. Germline loops: CDR1 KGHSH, CDR2 LQKENI. The CDR3 spans 14 residues. This CDR3 is CASTADRSADTQYF. As DNA, the CDR3 is TGTGCCAGCACAGCGGACAGGTCCGCAGATACGCAGTATTTT.

The count of this clone is one. The chain carries TRBV9 and TRBJ2-5; maybe TRBD2 (5 bases). The CDR3 covers 16 residues. V gave up 3 bases and J gave up 2 bases, with 17 bases separating them. The germline gives CDR1 SGDLS, CDR2 YYNGEE. CDR3 amino acids: CASSGPLGLPQETQYF. DNA for the CDR3: TGTGCCAGCAGCGGGCCACTAGGGCTCCCTCAAGAGACCCAGTACTTC.

CDR3 DNA: TGTGCCAGCAGCTTAAGGGGGGATCTATCCTACAATGAGCAGTTCTTC. Translating it yields CASSLRGDLSYNEQFF. J is TRBJ2-1 and V is TRBV9; D assignment may be TRBD1 or TRBD2 (6 bases each). V gave up 4 bases and J gave up 1 base, with 15 bases separating them. Per germline, CDR1 SGDLS and CDR2 YYNGEE. CDR3 length: 16 residues.

The chain uses TRBV5-6 and TRBJ2-1, with 11 bases that match TRBD2. Unmatched junction bases numbered 4, after V lost 4 bases and J lost 4 bases. Germline V CDR1 and CDR2: SGHDT, YYEEEE. The CDR3 runs to 15 residues. The CDR3 DNA follows: TGTGCCAGCAGCGGGGGACTAGCGGAATACAATGAGCAGTTCTTC. Protein product: CASSGGLAEYNEQFF. The whole variable domain, filled in from reference TRBV5-6 and TRBJ2-1, reads DAGVTQSPTHLIKTRGQQVTLRCSPKSGHDTVSWYQQALGQGPQFIFQYYEEEERQRGNFPDRFSGHQFPNYSSELNVNALLLGDSALYLCASSGGLAEYNEQFFGPGTRLTVL.

The chain employs TRBV5-1 and TRBJ2-1, with D tentatively TRBD1 (5 bases). The germline V gene encodes CDR1 SGHRS and CDR2 YFSETQ. V was shortened by 0 bases and J by 9 bases, with 13 bases between the two germline ends. This CDR3 spans 14 amino acids. The CDR3 DNA reads TGCGCCAGCAGCTTGGGATTACAGGTCGGTGAGCAGTTCTTC. The encoded protein is CASSLGLQVGEQFF.

At least ten counts were recorded for this clone. The chain couples TRBV5-4 to TRBJ1-2; 8 nucleotides match TRBD1. The CDR3 consists of 16 residues. Per the germline V gene, CDR1 is SGHNT and CDR2 is YYREEE (reference sequence). With V trimmed by 5 bases and J by 3 bases, 12 bases remained unmatched. The CDR3 loop is CASSVGAGQGHYGYTF. CDR3 coding DNA: TGTGCCAGCAGTGTTGGGGCAGGACAGGGCCACTATGGCTACACCTTC.

This rearrangement joins TRBV12-5 to TRBJ1-2, with a tentative D call TRBD1 (5 bases). The CDR3 loop spans 13 amino acids. Germline V gene lookup returns CDR1 LGHNT and CDR2 FRNRAP. V lost 1 base and J 8 bases, leaving 11 bases between the germline ends. CDR3 bases: TGTGCTAGTGGTTTGGGGCAGGGAGTCGGCTACACCTTC. Its translation is CASGLGQGVGYTF.

The chain has TRBV18 and TRBJ2-7, with 9 bases identical to TRBD1. The V gene end was trimmed by 4 bases and the J gene end by 7 bases; junction bases not matched to a gene: 8. In germline, CDR1 is KGHSH, CDR2 LQKENI. The CDR3 runs to 14 residues. CDR3 region: CASSLGTGPVEQYF. The DNA for the CDR3 is TGTGCCAGCTCACTTGGGACAGGGCCCGTGGAGCAGTACTTC.

This clone has just one count. The V call is TRBV5-1, the J call TRBJ2-1, with D uncertain. Per germline, CDR1 SGHRS and CDR2 YFSETQ. This CDR3 is built from 16 residues. The V end lost 0 bases, the J end lost 8 bases, and 18 bases lay between the germline ends. CDR3 loop: CASSLAGDSITDEQFF. In DNA form, the CDR3 reads TGCGCCAGCAGCTTGGCCGGCGACTCAATTACCGATGAGCAGTTCTTC.

This clone was recorded only once. V usage is TRBV7-3 and J usage is TRBJ2-5, with TRBD1 matching 10 bases. Looked up from germline, CDR1 is SGHTA and CDR2 is FQGTGA. The junction had 9 bases not matched to a gene; V was cut back by 4 bases and J by 4 bases. The length of the CDR3 is 16 residues. This CDR3 reads CASSSLGDRGGETQYF. CDR3 sequence (DNA): TGTGCCAGCAGCTCCCTAGGGGACAGGGGAGGAGAGACCCAGTACTTC.

The chain combines TRBV25-1 with TRBJ2-1; D tentatively fits TRBD1 or TRBD2 (7 bases each). V was clipped by 1 base and J by 7 bases, with 14 bases between them. This CDR3 is 15 amino acids long. In germline, CDR1 is MGHDK, CDR2 SYGVNS. CDR3 coding DNA: TGTGCCAGCAGTGAATCAGGGGGAGGGCTAAATGAGCAGTTCTTC. Protein product: CASSESGGGLNEQFF.

This clone was counted a single time. The chain has TRBV30 and TRBJ1-3; no firm D call. Germline V gene data show CDR1 as GTSNPN and CDR2 as SVGIG (reference sequence). V lost 0 bases and J 4 bases, leaving 7 bases between the germline ends. The CDR3 consists of 13 residues. The CDR3 DNA is TGTGCCTGGAGTGTTCTAGGGGGAAACACCATATATTTT. This translates into CAWSVLGGNTIYF. Filled out from reference TRBV30 and TRBJ1-3, the complete variable domain reads SQTIHQWPATLVQPVGSPLSLECTVEGTSNPNLYWYRQAAGRGLQLLFYSVGIGQISSEVPQNLSASRPQDRQFILSSKKLLLSDSGFYLCAWSVLGGNTIYFGEGSWLTVV.

The chain combines TRBV2 with TRBJ1-2; D unresolved. CDR3 size: 13 residues. Germline lookup yields CDR1 SNHLY and CDR2 FYNNEI. V dropped 2 bases and J dropped 1 base, with 5 bases sitting between them. The DNA for the CDR3 is TGTGCCAGCAGTGAAAGCCGTAACTATGGCTACACCTTC. It translates to CASSESRNYGYTF.

The J gene is TRBJ1-1, the V gene TRBV6-5; TRBD1 matches at 7 bases. The CDR3 sequence is 15 residues long. The V segment lost 5 bases and the J segment 4 bases; nucleotides outside the gene matches: 10. Germline V gene sequence: CDR1 MNHEY, CDR2 SVGAGI. As DNA, the CDR3 is TGTGCCAGCAGTACACCCAGGGGGGGTGTCACTGAAGCTTTCTTT. Residues: CASSTPRGGVTEAFF.

This rearrangement joins TRBV10-1 to TRBJ2-5; no definite D call. Trimming stripped 2 bases from V and 5 bases from J, with 9 bases between. Germline V gives CDR1 WNHNN, CDR2 SYGVQD (reference sequence). This CDR3 has 13 residues. CDR3: CASSETLGETQYF. As DNA, the CDR3 is TGCGCCAGCAGTGAGACTTTAGGGGAGACCCAGTACTTC.

This rearrangement joins TRBV29-1 to TRBJ2-1; 8 bases fit TRBD2. Losses at the gene ends were 6 bases for V and 12 bases for J; bases not matched to a gene: 22. Germline loops: CDR1 SQVTM, CDR2 ANQGSEA. This CDR3 has 16 amino acids. CDR3 amino acids: CSVTGGFSGTPPLQFF. Written as DNA, the CDR3 is TGCAGCGTGACGGGGGGGTTTAGCGGGACCCCCCCCCTGCAGTTCTTC.